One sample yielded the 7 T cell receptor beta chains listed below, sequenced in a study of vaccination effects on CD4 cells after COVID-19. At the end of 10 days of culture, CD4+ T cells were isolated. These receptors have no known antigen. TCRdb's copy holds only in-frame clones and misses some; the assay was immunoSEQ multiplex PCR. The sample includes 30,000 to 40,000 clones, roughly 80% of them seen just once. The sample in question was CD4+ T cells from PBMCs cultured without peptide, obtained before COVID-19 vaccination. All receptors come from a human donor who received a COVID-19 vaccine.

The CDR3 DNA follows: TGCGCCAGCAGCTTGGACCCAGGGGTAGAGACCCAGTACTTC. It translates to CASSLDPGVETQYF. This chain joins TRBV5-1 and TRBJ2-5; D is possibly TRBD1 (6 bases). Deletions cut 0 bases from V and 4 bases from J, with 10 bases between. Germline-derived CDR1 and CDR2 are SGHRS and YFSETQ. This CDR3 contains 14 residues.

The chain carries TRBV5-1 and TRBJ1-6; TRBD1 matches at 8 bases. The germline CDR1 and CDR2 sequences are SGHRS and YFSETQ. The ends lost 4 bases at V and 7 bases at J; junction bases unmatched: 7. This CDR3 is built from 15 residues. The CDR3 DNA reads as TGCGCCAGCAGCCCGGTCGACAGGGGCAATTCACCCCTCCACTTT. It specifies CASSPVDRGNSPLHF.

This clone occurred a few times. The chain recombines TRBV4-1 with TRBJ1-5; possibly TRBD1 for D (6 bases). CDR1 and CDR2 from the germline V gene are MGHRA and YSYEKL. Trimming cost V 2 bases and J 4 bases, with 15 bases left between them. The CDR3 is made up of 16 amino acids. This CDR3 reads CASSQIRGQLNQPQHF. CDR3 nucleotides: TGCGCCAGCAGCCAAATCCGCGGACAGCTGAATCAGCCCCAGCATTTT.

CDR3 region: CASSYQAFQYEAFF. As DNA, the CDR3 is TGTGCCAGCAGTTACCAGGCCTTTCAATATGAAGCTTTCTTT. The J gene is TRBJ1-1, the V gene TRBV6-5; D is unresolved. The V gene lost 2 bases and the J gene lost 7 bases, with 14 bases spanning the gap. Germline CDR1 reads MNHEY; CDR2 reads SVGAGI. The CDR3 has 14 residues.

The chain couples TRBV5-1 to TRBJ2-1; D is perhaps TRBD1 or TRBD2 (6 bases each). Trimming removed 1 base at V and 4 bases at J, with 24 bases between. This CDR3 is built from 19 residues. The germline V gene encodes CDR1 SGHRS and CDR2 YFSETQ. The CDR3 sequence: CASSLFFGGTGLLYNEQFF. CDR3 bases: TGCGCCAGCAGCTTGTTTTTCGGGGGAACAGGGTTACTATACAATGAGCAGTTCTTC.

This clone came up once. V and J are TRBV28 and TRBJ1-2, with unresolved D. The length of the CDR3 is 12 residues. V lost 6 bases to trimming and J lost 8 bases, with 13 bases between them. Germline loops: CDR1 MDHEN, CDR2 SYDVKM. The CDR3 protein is CASSPPIGGYTF. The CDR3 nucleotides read TGTGCCAGCAGCCCCCCGATTGGAGGCTACACCTTC.

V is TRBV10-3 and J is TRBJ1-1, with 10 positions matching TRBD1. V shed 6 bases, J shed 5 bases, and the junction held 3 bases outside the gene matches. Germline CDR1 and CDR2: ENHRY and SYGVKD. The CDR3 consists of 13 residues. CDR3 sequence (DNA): TGTGCCATCAGGGACAGGGGGGGAACTGAAGCTTTCTTT. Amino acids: CAIRDRGGTEAFF.